Shown below are 22 T cell receptor beta chains from a single sample sequenced in a study of early T cells in non-severe SARS-CoV-2 infection. TCRdb re-called the 5' RACE reads with MiXCR, one entry per CDR3 protein. This table has some 87,000 distinct CDR3 sequences, about 12% appearing once. Sequenced: whole blood. These TCRs come from an adult who was a healthcare worker with PCR-confirmed SARS-CoV-2 infection or an uninfected control (not recorded which).

This clonotype has ten or more counts. The chain couples TRBV5-4 to TRBJ2-1, with D maybe TRBD1 (6 bases). The V end lost 1 base, the J end lost 5 bases, and 13 bases lay between the germline ends. Germline CDR1 is SGHNT and CDR2 is YYREEE (reference sequence). The CDR3 sequence is 15 residues long. The CDR3 DNA sequence: TGTGCCAGCAGCTTGCGCAGGGGAAGTCACAATGAGCAGTTCTTC. As protein: CASSLRRGSHNEQFF.

The chain combines TRBV7-9 with TRBJ2-7; TRBD2 matches 11 bases. The CDR3 runs 18 residues. CDR1 and CDR2 (germline): SEHNR, FQNEAQ (reference sequence). The junction had 14 bases not matched to a gene; V was cut back by 4 bases and J by 3 bases. The CDR3 DNA is TGTGCCAGCAGCTCCTCCGATACTAGCGGGGGAAAACTCTACGAGCAGTACTTC. Its translation is CASSSSDTSGGKLYEQYF.

There are many counts of this clonotype. The chain couples TRBV2 to TRBJ2-5; the D is unclear. Trimming shortened V by 5 bases and J by 2 bases, and 9 bases separated the two germline ends. The CDR3 runs to 13 residues. Per germline, CDR1 SNHLY and CDR2 FYNNEI. The CDR3 DNA is TGTGCCAGCAGTTACGACTCGCAAGAGACCCAGTACTTC. Its translation: CASSYDSQETQYF.

This clonotype was recorded at least ten times. This sequence joins TRBV10-1 and TRBJ2-3, with 12 nucleotides matching TRBD2. V lost 5 bases to trimming and J lost 6 bases; unmatched junction nucleotides: 6. The CDR3 totals 15 residues. Germline CDR1 WNHNN, CDR2 SYGVQD (reference sequence). CDR3 sequence (DNA): TGCGCCAGCAGTACAGGACTAGCGGGACGGGATACGCAGTATTTT. Protein product: CASSTGLAGRDTQYF.

The rearrangement links TRBV5-1 to TRBJ2-3; no clear D gene. CDR1 SGHRS and CDR2 YFSETQ come from the germline V gene. This CDR3 is built from 13 residues. The V end was cut by 0 bases, the J end by 6 bases, with 8 bases between. The CDR3 is CASSLDYGDTQYF. CDR3 nucleotides: TGCGCCAGCAGCTTGGATTATGGGGATACGCAGTATTTT.

This clonotype was observed many times. The chain uses TRBV24-1 and TRBJ1-5, with a weak D call TRBD1 (6 bases). With 3 bases removed from V and 3 bases from J, the gap between germline ends came to 17 bases. The V gene's germline CDR1 is KGHDR and CDR2 SFDVKD. This CDR3 contains 17 residues. This CDR3 is CATSDATGTPLNQPQHF. CDR3 nucleotide sequence: TGTGCCACCAGTGATGCCACCGGGACACCCCTCAATCAGCCCCAGCATTTT.

The chain employs TRBV6-6 and TRBJ1-5, with 7 bases fitting TRBD1. The length of the CDR3 is 15 residues. V shed 6 bases, J shed 1 base, and the junction held 6 bases outside the gene matches. CDR1 MNHNY and CDR2 SVGAGI come from the germline V gene (reference sequence). The CDR3 sequence: CASRGTDWSNQPQHF. The CDR3 nucleotides read TGTGCCAGCAGGGGGACAGATTGGAGCAATCAGCCCCAGCATTTT.

This clonotype was counted at least ten times. V and J are TRBV5-4 and TRBJ2-5; 9 nucleotides align to TRBD2. Germline values: CDR1 SGHNT, CDR2 YYREEE (reference sequence). This CDR3 region has 15 residues. The trim removed 2 bases at V and 2 bases at J, leaving 4 bases unmatched. In DNA, the CDR3 is TGTGCCAGCAGCTTTGGCCTAGCGGGGCAAGAGACCCAGTACTTC. Translation gives CASSFGLAGQETQYF.

This clonotype has ten or more counts. The chain employs TRBV7-2 and TRBJ1-2; no clear D. The CDR3 sequence is 12 residues long. The germline CDR1 and CDR2 sequences are SGHTA and FQGNSA. The V end was cut by 3 bases, the J end by 7 bases, with 9 bases between. The DNA for the CDR3 is TGTGCCAGCAGCTTGGTGCAGGCTGGCTACACCTTC. This gives the protein CASSLVQAGYTF. The full variable domain, completed using reference TRBV7-2 and TRBJ1-2, is GAGVSQSPSNKVTEKGKDVELRCDPISGHTALYWYRQSLGQGLEFLIYFQGNSAPDKSGLPSDRFSAERTGGSVSTLTIQRTQQEDSAVYLCASSLVQAGYTFGSGTRLTVV.

This clonotype came up many times. The CDR3 spells CSVPRGTSGDTQYF. CDR3 sequence (DNA): TGCAGCGTGCCTAGGGGGACTAGCGGAGATACGCAGTATTTT. The chain has TRBV29-1 and TRBJ2-3; 11 positions agree with TRBD2. The CDR3 totals 14 residues. The germline V gene has CDR1 SQVTM and CDR2 ANQGSEA. V lost 6 bases, J lost 5 bases, and 7 bases stayed unmatched.

This clonotype was found many times. The rearrangement links TRBV18 to TRBJ2-2, with D unclear. This CDR3 comprises 16 residues. From germline, CDR1 is KGHSH and CDR2 LQKENI. V gave up 1 base and J gave up 0 bases, with 9 bases separating them. The CDR3 DNA follows: TGTGCCAGCTCACCACTGGCAGCGACGAACACCGGGGAGCTGTTTTTT. As protein: CASSPLAATNTGELFF.

The table lists this clonotype with a few counts. This chain joins TRBV18 and TRBJ2-2; 12 bases align to TRBD2. CDR1 and CDR2 (germline): KGHSH, LQKENI. After removal of 3 bases from V and 6 bases from J, the junction contained 11 bases not matched to a gene. CDR3 length: 18 amino acids. CDR3 coding DNA: TGTGCCAGCTCACCTCTCCCTAGACTAGCGGGAGCACCCGGGGAGCTGTTTTTT. Its translation is CASSPLPRLAGAPGELFF.

The rearrangement uses TRBV7-6 and TRBJ2-3; 7 bases map to TRBD2. Germline values: CDR1 SGHVS, CDR2 FNYEAQ. V shed 5 bases, J shed 2 bases, and the junction held 4 bases outside the gene matches. The CDR3 runs to 14 residues. Here the CDR3 DNA reads TGTGCCAGCAGCCCAACTAGCGCCACAGATACGCAGTATTTT. Encoded protein: CASSPTSATDTQYF.

The chain carries TRBV12-3 or TRBV12-4 and TRBJ2-7, with 7 bases lining up with TRBD1. This CDR3 contains 15 residues. The ends lost 6 bases at V and 0 bases at J; junction bases unmatched: 8. The CDR3 loop is CASSRDSPFSYEQYF. The CDR3 DNA follows: TGTGCCAGCAGCCGGGACAGTCCTTTCTCCTACGAGCAGTACTTC.

This chain links TRBV7-2 with TRBJ2-4; 7 nucleotides agree with TRBD2. This CDR3 spans 14 amino acids. With V trimmed by 4 bases and J by 3 bases, 3 bases remained unmatched. The germline V gene has CDR1 SGHTA and CDR2 FQGNSA. CDR3 sequence reads: CASSSGTIKNIQYF. The CDR3 region has the DNA TGTGCCAGCAGCTCCGGGACTATCAAAAACATTCAGTACTTC.

This clonotype was counted between two and nine times. CDR3 DNA: TGTGCCAGCAGCTTCGAGGACAGCTCGGGGTACGAGCAGTACTTC. Translation gives CASSFEDSSGYEQYF. This chain uses TRBV7-8 with TRBJ2-7, with TRBD1 as a possible D gene (6 bases). CDR3 size: 15 residues. Trimming took 3 bases from V and 4 from J, leaving 16 bases between them. Germline CDR1 SGHVS, CDR2 FQNEAQ.

This clonotype showed up just a few times. The rearrangement joins TRBV5-6 to TRBJ1-2; 7 nucleotides agree with TRBD1. Germline V lookup: CDR1 SGHDT, CDR2 YYEEEE. Trimming took 5 bases from V and 3 from J; bases not matched to a gene: 7. The CDR3 totals 14 residues. The CDR3 is CASSQTGIYYGYTF. As DNA, the CDR3 is TGTGCCAGCAGTCAGACAGGGATCTACTATGGCTACACCTTC.

This clonotype was seen ten or more times. A junction end diverges from the germline sequence, so it may reflect a read error. This rearrangement joins TRBV20-1 to TRBJ2-7, with D unclear. From germline, CDR1 is DFQATT and CDR2 SNEGSKA (reference sequence). This CDR3 comprises 13 residues. CDR3 region: CSAQPLSSYEQYF. DNA for the CDR3: TGCAGTGCCCAGCCCCTATCCTCCTACGAACAGTACTTC.

This clonotype occurred many times. This chain uses TRBV18 with TRBJ2-5; tentatively, D is TRBD2 (5 bases). The CDR3 contains 13 residues. V was pared by 6 bases and J by 1 base, with 9 bases between. Germline CDR1 reads KGHSH; CDR2 reads LQKENI. Here the CDR3 DNA reads TGTGCCAGCTCGCCGGGATTCCAAGAGACCCAGTACTTC. Translated: CASSPGFQETQYF.

This clonotype was recorded at least ten times. The rearrangement links TRBV20-1 to TRBJ2-4; D uncertain. CDR3 size: 13 residues. In germline, CDR1 is DFQATT, CDR2 SNEGSKA (reference sequence). V lost 6 bases to trimming and J lost 5 bases, with 14 bases between them. CDR3: CSALQSYENIQYF. The CDR3 coding sequence is TGCAGTGCCCTACAAAGCTACGAAAACATTCAGTACTTC.

In its sample, this clonotype was seen once. The chain is built from TRBV12-3 or TRBV12-4 and TRBJ2-7; no definite D call. This CDR3 region has 14 residues. Between the trimmed V and J ends, which lost 5 bases and 2 bases, there was a span of 13 bases. CDR3 loop: CASSRLGQAYEQYF. The CDR3, as DNA: TGTGCCAGCAGTCGCCTTGGGCAGGCCTACGAGCAGTACTTC.

Many counts were recorded for this clonotype. The rearrangement uses TRBV29-1 and TRBJ2-1; D is unclear. CDR3 length: 13 amino acids. With 4 bases removed from V and 2 bases from J, the gap between germline ends came to 9 bases. The germline CDR1 and CDR2 sequences are SQVTM and ANQGSEA. The CDR3, as DNA: TGCAGCGTTGTCTTGTGGACCTACAATGAGCAGTTCTTC. It yields the protein CSVVLWTYNEQFF.